This T cell receptor beta chain was recorded in a study of PD-1 blockade in classical Hodgkin lymphoma. About the research overall: Nivolumab was administered to patients intravenously at 3 mg/kg every 2 weeks. Broader study findings: Whoever responded completely had baseline diversity much like that seen in newly diagnosed patients. The study reported lower baseline TCR diversity in newly diagnosed patients than in healthy donors.

About this clone itself: What it binds is unknown.

The CDR3 runs 13 residues. Trimming took off 3 bases at V and 4 bases at J, with 10 bases between the two ends. The germline gives CDR1 SGHNT, CDR2 YYREEE (reference sequence). Specified time point: cycle 4 day 1 (C4D1), after 6 weeks of nivolumab. Each of the patients experienced relapse following autologous stem cell transplantation, and their brentuximab vedotin exposure differed. The data were produced by immunoSEQ multiplex PCR, yet TCRdb's version contains in-frame clones alone and is incomplete. The repertoire includes just under 45,000 clones, roughly two thirds of them detected once, and 3.1% sits in the top ten.

The sequencing here drew on peripheral blood mononuclear cells (PBMCs), taken before the fourth cycle of nivolumab. The chain links TRBV5-4 to TRBJ1-1; tentative D call: TRBD1 (6 bases). This receptor was identified in a human donor with classical Hodgkin lymphoma. CDR3 residues: CASSWGRGTEAFF. The CDR3 coding sequence is TGTGCCAGCAGCTGGGGCAGGGGCACTGAAGCTTTCTTT.